This TCR beta chain was identified during a study of blood T cell repertoires in COVID-19. Background on the study: Material from acute and convalescent COVID-19 was sourced from the United States, Italy and Spain. Nucleic acid was either cDNA or gDNA, and it came from T cells, B-cell-depleted T cells, or PBMCs.

This CDR3 comprises 12 residues. V was clipped by 8 bases and J by 6 bases, with 11 bases between them. Germline CDR1 is MNHEY and CDR2 is SMNVEV (reference sequence). The Seattle patients, enrolled during active infection, were followed longitudinally. Sequencing was performed with immunoSEQ multiplex PCR; in TCRdb, only in-frame clones are kept and a portion is missing. The sample lists 270,000 or so clones; roughly nine tenths were seen once. V usage is TRBV27 and J usage is TRBJ2-1; D might be TRBD2 (6 bases). The specimen sequenced was peripheral blood. The TCR was taken from a woman aged 30 to 39 with COVID-19, enrolled during active disease. CDR3 residues: CASRRGGNEQFF. The DNA of the CDR3 is TGTGCCAGCCGGAGGGGTGGCAATGAGCAGTTCTTC.